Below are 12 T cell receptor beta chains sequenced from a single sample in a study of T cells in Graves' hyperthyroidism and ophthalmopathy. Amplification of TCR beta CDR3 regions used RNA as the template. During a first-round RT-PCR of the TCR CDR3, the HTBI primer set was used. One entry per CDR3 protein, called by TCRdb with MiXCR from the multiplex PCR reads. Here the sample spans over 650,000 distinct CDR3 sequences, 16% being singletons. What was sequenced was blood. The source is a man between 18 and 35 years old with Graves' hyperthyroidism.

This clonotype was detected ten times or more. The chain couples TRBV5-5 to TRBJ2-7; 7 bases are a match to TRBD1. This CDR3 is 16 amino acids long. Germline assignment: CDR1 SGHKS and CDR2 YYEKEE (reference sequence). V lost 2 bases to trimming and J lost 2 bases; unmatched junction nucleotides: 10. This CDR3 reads CASSLRATGQTYEQYF. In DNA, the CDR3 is TGTGCCAGCAGCTTAAGAGCTACGGGACAGACCTACGAGCAGTACTTC. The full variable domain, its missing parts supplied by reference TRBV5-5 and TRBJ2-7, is DAGVTQSPTHLIKTRGQQVTLRCSPISGHKSVSWYQQVLGQGPQFIFQYYEKEERGRGNFPDRFSARQFPNYSSELNVNALLLGDSALYLCASSLRATGQTYEQYFGPGTRLTVT.

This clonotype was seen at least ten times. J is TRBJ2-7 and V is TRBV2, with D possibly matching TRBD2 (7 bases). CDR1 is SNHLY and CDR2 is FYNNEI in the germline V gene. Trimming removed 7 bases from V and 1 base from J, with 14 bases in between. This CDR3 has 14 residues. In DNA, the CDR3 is TGTGCCAGCATGGGAGGGGACAAATCCTACGAGCAGTACTTC. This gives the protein CASMGGDKSYEQYF.

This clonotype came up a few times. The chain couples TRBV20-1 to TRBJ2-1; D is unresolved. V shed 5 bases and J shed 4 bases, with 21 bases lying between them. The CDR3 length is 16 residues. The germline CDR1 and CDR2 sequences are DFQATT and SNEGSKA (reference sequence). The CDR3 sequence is CSASSTPRYRYNEQFF. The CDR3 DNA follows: TGCAGTGCTTCCTCGACTCCCCGTTATAGATACAATGAGCAGTTCTTC.

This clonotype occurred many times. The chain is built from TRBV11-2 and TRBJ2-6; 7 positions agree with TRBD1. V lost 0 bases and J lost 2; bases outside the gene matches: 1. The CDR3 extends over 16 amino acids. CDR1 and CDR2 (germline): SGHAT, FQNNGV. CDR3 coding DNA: TGTGCCAGCAGCTTAGACAGGGGGACTGGGGCCAACGTCCTGACTTTC. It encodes CASSLDRGTGANVLTF.

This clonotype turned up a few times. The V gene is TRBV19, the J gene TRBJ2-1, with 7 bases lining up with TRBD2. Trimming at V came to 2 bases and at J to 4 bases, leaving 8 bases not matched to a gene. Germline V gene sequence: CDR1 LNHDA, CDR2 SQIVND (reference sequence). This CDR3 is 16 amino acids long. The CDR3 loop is CASSIRPSGLYNEQFF. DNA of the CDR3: TGTGCCAGTAGTATACGACCTAGCGGTTTATACAATGAGCAGTTCTTC.

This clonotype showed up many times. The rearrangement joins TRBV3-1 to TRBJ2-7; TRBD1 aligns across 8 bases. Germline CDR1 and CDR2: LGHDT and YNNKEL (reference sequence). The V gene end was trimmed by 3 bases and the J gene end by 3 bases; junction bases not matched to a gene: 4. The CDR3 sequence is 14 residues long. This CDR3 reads CASSHGGQGYEQYF. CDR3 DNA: TGTGCCAGCAGCCATGGCGGACAGGGCTACGAGCAGTACTTC.

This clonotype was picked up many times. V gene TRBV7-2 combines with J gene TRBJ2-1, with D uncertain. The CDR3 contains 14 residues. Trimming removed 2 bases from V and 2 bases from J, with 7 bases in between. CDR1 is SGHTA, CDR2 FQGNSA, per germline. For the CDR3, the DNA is TGTGCCAGCAGCTTAATCACGGCCTACAATGAGCAGTTCTTC. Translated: CASSLITAYNEQFF.

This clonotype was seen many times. The CDR3 loop reads CASSQREGKQYF. CDR3 coding DNA: TGTGCCAGCAGCCAGCGGGAGGGTAAGCAGTACTTC. The J gene is TRBJ2-7, the V gene TRBV4-2, with 9 bases aligning to TRBD2. The CDR3 consists of 12 residues. Trimming cost V 3 bases and J 8 bases; bases outside gene matches: 2. Germline V gene data show CDR1 as LGHNA and CDR2 as YNFKEQ.

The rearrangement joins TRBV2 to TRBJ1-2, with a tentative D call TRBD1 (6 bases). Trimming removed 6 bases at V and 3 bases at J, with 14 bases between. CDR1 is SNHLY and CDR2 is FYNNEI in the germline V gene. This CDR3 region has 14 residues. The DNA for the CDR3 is TGTGCCAGCAGGGCTACAGGGTATGACTATGGCTACACCTTC. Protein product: CASRATGYDYGYTF.

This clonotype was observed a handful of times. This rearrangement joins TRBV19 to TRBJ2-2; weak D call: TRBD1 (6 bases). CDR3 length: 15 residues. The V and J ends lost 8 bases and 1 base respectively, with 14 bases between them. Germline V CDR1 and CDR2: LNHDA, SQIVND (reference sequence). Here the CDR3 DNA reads TGTGCCAGTTCTACGGGACATTGGAACACCGGGGAGCTGTTTTTT. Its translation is CASSTGHWNTGELFF.

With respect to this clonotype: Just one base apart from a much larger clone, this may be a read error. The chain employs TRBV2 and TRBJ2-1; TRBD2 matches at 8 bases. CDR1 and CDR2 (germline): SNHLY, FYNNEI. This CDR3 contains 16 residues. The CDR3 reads CTSSPASSGVYNEQFF. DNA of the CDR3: TGTACCAGCAGCCCTGCCAGTAGCGGGGTCTACAATGAGCAGTTCTTC.

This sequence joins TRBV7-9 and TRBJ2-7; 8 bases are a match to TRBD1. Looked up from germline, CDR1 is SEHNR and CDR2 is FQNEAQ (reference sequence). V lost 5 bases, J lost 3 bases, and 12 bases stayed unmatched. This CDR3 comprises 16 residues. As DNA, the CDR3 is TGTGCCAGCAGCCAACGAAACAGGGGGTCACGCTACGAGCAGTACTTC. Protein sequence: CASSQRNRGSRYEQYF. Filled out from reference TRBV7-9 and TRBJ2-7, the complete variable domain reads DTGVSQNPRHKITKRGQNVTFRCDPISEHNRLYWYRQTLGQGPEFLTYFQNEAQLEKSRLLSDRFSAERPKGSFSTLEIQRTEQGDSAMYLCASSQRNRGSRYEQYFGPGTRLTVT.